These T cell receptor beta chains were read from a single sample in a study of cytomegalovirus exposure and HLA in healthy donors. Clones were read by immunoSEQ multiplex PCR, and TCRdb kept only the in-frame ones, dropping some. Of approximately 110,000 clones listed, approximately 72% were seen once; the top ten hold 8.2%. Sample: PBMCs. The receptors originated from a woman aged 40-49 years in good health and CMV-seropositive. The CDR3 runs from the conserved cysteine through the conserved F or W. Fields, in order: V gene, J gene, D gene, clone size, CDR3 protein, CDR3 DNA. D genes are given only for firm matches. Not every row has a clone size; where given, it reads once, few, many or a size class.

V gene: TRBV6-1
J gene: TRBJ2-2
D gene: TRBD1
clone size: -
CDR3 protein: CASSEAVTGVMTGELFF
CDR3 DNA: TGTGCCAGCAGTGAAGCAGTAACAGGGGTGATGACCGGGGAGCTGTTTTTT

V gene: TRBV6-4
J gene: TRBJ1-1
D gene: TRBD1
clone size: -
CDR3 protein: CASSDGSRGKAFF
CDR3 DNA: TGTGCCAGCAGTGATGGGAGCAGGGGGAAAGCTTTCTTT

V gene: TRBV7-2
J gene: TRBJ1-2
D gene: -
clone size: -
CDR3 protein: CASSLGWSPGGGYTF
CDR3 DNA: TGTGCCAGCAGCTTAGGATGGAGCCCTGGCGGGGGCTACACCTTC

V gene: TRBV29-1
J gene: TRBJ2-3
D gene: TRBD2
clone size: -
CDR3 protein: CSVEPSGGYTDTQYF
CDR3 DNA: TGCAGCGTTGAACCTTCCGGGGGGTACACAGATACGCAGTATTTT

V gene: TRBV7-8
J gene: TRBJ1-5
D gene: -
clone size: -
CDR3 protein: CASSLGLTKNQPQHF
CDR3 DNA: TGTGCCAGCAGCTTAGGACTCACAAAAAATCAGCCCCAGCATTTT

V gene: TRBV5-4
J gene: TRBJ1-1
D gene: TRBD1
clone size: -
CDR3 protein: CASSSRTGESTEAFF
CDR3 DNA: TGTGCCAGCAGCTCCCGAACAGGGGAAAGCACTGAAGCTTTCTTT

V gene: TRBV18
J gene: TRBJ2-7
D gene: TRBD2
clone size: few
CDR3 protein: CASSPRGGGREQYF
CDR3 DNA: TGTGCCAGCTCTCCGCGGGGCGGGGGACGCGAGCAGTACTTC

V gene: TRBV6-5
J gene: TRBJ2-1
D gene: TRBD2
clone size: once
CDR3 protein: CASSPSGGRLYEQFF
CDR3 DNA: TGTGCCAGCAGTCCTAGCGGGGGGAGGCTGTATGAGCAGTTCTTC

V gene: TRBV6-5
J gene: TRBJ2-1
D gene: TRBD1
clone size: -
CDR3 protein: CASSLPGQGEKFF
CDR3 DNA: TGTGCCAGCAGCCTCCCTGGACAGGGCGAAAAGTTCTTC

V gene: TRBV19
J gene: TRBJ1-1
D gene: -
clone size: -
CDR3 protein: CASTFRGMNTEAFF
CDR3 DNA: TGTGCCAGTACGTTTCGGGGTATGAACACTGAAGCTTTCTTT

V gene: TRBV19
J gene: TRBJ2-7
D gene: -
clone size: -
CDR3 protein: CASSEAPGEMEQYF
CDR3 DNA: TGTGCCAGTAGTGAGGCCCCCGGGGAAATGGAGCAGTACTTC

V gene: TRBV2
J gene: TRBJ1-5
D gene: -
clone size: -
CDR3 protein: CATRDTNQPQHF
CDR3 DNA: TGTGCCACCCGGGACACCAATCAGCCCCAGCATTTT

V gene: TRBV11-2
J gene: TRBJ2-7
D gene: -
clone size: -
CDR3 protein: CASSLVRGAGEQYF
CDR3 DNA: TGTGCCAGCAGCTTAGTTCGGGGGGCGGGCGAGCAGTACTTC

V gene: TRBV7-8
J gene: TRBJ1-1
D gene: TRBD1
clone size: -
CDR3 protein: CASSPRTGAGGNTEAFF
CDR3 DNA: TGTGCCAGCAGCCCTCGGACAGGGGCGGGAGGTAACACTGAAGCTTTCTTT

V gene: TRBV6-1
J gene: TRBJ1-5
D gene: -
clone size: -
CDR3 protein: CASRIQASGQPQHF
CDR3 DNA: TGTGCCAGCAGGATACAGGCTTCGGGTCAGCCCCAGCATTTT

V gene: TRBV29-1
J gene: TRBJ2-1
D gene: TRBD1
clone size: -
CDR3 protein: CSVDGQGKNEQFF
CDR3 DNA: TGCAGCGTTGACGGACAGGGGAAGAATGAGCAGTTCTTC

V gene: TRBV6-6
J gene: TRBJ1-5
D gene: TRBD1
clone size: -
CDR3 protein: CASSPPGQGNQPQHF
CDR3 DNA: TGTGCCAGCAGCCCGCCGGGACAGGGAAATCAGCCCCAGCATTTT

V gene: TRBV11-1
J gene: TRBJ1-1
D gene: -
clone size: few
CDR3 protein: CASSPGQPNTEAFF
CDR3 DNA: TGTGCCAGCAGCCCTGGACAGCCGAACACTGAAGCTTTCTTT

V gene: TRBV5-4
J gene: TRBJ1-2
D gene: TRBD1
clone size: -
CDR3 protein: CASSRPGQGASGYTF
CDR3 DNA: TGTGCCAGCAGCCGGCCGGGACAGGGGGCCTCTGGCTACACCTTC

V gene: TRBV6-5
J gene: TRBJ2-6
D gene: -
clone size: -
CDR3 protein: CASSRGESGANVLTF
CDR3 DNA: TGTGCCAGCAGCCGTGGGGAGTCTGGGGCCAACGTCCTGACTTTC

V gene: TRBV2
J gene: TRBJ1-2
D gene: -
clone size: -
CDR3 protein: CASSAQDTFIRGYTF
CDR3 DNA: TGTGCCAGCAGTGCCCAAGACACCTTTATACGTGGCTACACCTTC

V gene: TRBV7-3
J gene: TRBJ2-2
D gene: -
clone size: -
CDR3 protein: CASSLGTSNTGELFF
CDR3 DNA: TGTGCCAGCAGCTTAGGGACTTCAAACACCGGGGAGCTGTTTTTT

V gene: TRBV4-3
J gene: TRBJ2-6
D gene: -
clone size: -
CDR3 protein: CASSLQGGPGANVLTF
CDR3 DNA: TGCGCCAGCAGCCTCCAGGGGGGACCCGGGGCCAACGTCCTGACTTTC

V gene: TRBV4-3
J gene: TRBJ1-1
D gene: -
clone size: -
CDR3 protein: CASSQGWGARSTEAFF
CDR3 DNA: TGCGCCAGCAGCCAAGGGTGGGGCGCCCGGAGCACTGAAGCTTTCTTT

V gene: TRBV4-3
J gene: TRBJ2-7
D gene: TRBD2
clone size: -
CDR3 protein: CASSQDGGGHRGEQYF
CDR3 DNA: TGCGCCAGCAGCCAAGATGGGGGAGGGCACCGAGGAGAGCAGTACTTC

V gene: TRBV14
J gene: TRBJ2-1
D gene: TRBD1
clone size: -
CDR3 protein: CASRDRGPYNEQFF
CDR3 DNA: TGTGCCAGCAGAGACAGGGGCCCCTACAATGAGCAGTTCTTC